The 15 T cell receptor beta chains below come from one sample, sequenced in a study of identical twins. Via MiXCR, TCRdb re-called the 5' RACE reads, giving one row per CDR3 protein. The sample shows a few hundred thousand distinct CDR3 sequences, about 12% of them seen only once. This sample also belongs to another study, concerning yellow fever vaccine responses in identical twins.

The material sequenced was memory (CD45RO+) T cells sorted from blood. These receptors all stem from a woman aged 18-30 years in good health.

This clonotype appeared many times. V usage is TRBV20-1 and J usage is TRBJ2-1, with TRBD2 identical over 8 bases. After removal of 1 base from V and 6 bases from J, the junction contained 5 bases not matched to a gene. The CDR3 is 14 residues long. Germline V gene lookup returns CDR1 DFQATT and CDR2 SNEGSKA (reference sequence). The DNA of the CDR3 is TGCAGTGCTAGAGGTAGCGGGGAAATCAATGAGCAGTTCTTC. It encodes CSARGSGEINEQFF.

This clonotype has only a few counts. The chain uses TRBV10-2 and TRBJ2-7; 11 nucleotides align to TRBD2. Germline V gives CDR1 WSHSY, CDR2 SAAADI. V was clipped by 4 bases and J by 10 bases; unmatched bases: 3. This CDR3 comprises 12 residues. The CDR3 DNA reads as TGCGCCAGCAGTGTAGCGGGAGGGCCCCAGTACTTC. Residues: CASSVAGGPQYF.

In regard to this clonotype: At one of its ends the junction is not consistent with the germline gene, which may arise from a read error. The chain links TRBV15 to TRBJ2-3, with D perhaps matching TRBD2 (6 bases). Germline CDR1 and CDR2: LNHNV and YYDKDF (reference sequence). The CDR3 spans 16 residues. The CDR3 DNA reads TGTGCCGCCAGCAGCCGACTGGGACTGGCCACAGATACGCAGTATTTT. Translation: CAASSRLGLATDTQYF.

CDR3 DNA sequence: TGCAGTGCTAGTCCCGGGGGCATGCGCTCTGGGGCCAACGTCCTGACTTTC. Protein: CSASPGGMRSGANVLTF. This rearrangement joins TRBV20-1 to TRBJ2-6, with D tentatively TRBD1 or TRBD2 (6 bases each). CDR1 and CDR2 (germline): DFQATT, SNEGSKA (reference sequence). The CDR3 is made up of 17 amino acids. V lost 3 bases and J 0 bases, leaving 15 bases between the germline ends.

This chain links TRBV2 with TRBJ2-1; 11 nucleotides match TRBD2. Unmatched junction bases numbered 6, after V lost 6 bases and J lost 5 bases. This CDR3 has 15 residues. CDR1 is SNHLY, CDR2 FYNNEI, per germline. The CDR3 nucleotides read TGTGCCAGCAGCCTACTAGCGGGGGTTAACAATGAGCAGTTCTTC. Its translation is CASSLLAGVNNEQFF.

This chain joins TRBV7-9 and TRBJ2-1, with 8 bases identical to TRBD2. The CDR3 covers 15 residues. CDR1 is SEHNR and CDR2 is FQNEAQ in the germline V gene (reference sequence). V lost 4 bases, J lost 5 bases, and 7 bases stayed unmatched. Here the CDR3 DNA reads TGTGCCAGCAGCTCCCCCCGGCGGGGGGACAATGAGCAGTTCTTC. It codes for CASSSPRRGDNEQFF.

This clonotype turned up a few times. The chain carries TRBV11-2 and TRBJ2-3; D is perhaps TRBD1 (5 bases). Trimming removed 3 bases from V and 2 bases from J, with 18 bases in between. Germline V gene lookup returns CDR1 SGHAT and CDR2 FQNNGV. The CDR3 sequence is 17 residues long. CDR3 residues: CASSLTGRAGSTDTQYF. The CDR3 DNA reads as TGTGCCAGCAGCTTGACTGGTAGGGCAGGGTCCACAGATACGCAGTATTTT.

This clonotype was observed a few times. This chain uses TRBV20-1 with TRBJ2-7, with D tentatively TRBD1 (6 bases). The CDR3 consists of 11 residues. Deletions cut 6 bases from V and 4 bases from J, with 10 bases between. CDR1 is DFQATT and CDR2 is SNEGSKA in the germline V gene (reference sequence). Here the CDR3 DNA reads TGCAGTGCGACAGGAGATTACGAGCAGTACTTC. This sequence encodes CSATGDYEQYF.

There are a few counts of this clonotype. The CDR3 region is CASESGTGYGYTF. The CDR3 DNA sequence: TGTGCCAGCGAGTCCGGGACCGGCTATGGCTACACCTTC. The chain is built from TRBV27 and TRBJ1-2, with a weak D call TRBD1 (5 bases). CDR3 size: 13 residues. The V gene lost 8 bases and the J gene lost 4 bases, with 14 bases spanning the gap. Per the germline V gene, CDR1 is MNHEY and CDR2 is SMNVEV (reference sequence).

V gene TRBV14 combines with J gene TRBJ2-3; D may be TRBD1 (7 bases). Germline V gene lookup returns CDR1 SGHDN and CDR2 FVKESK. The CDR3 is 16 residues long. The V and J ends lost 0 bases and 4 bases respectively, with 14 bases between them. The CDR3 DNA sequence: TGTGCCAGCAGCCAAGATATAAGCAGGGGGGCAGATACGCAGTATTTT. It encodes CASSQDISRGADTQYF.

This clonotype has a handful of counts. The V gene is TRBV5-1, the J gene TRBJ2-7, with 10 bases aligning to TRBD1. CDR3 length equals 14 residues. Germline CDR1 and CDR2: SGHRS and YFSETQ. V shed 3 bases, J shed 4 bases, and the junction held 4 bases outside the gene matches. The CDR3 DNA reads as TGCGCCAGCAGCTACGGACAGGGGGTTTACGAGCAGTACTTC. Translation: CASSYGQGVYEQYF.

Only a few counts were recorded for this clonotype. This chain links TRBV4-3 with TRBJ2-1; D gene unclear. The germline gives CDR1 LGHNA, CDR2 YSLEER. The CDR3 length is 13 residues. Trimming shortened V by 9 bases and J by 8 bases, and 17 bases separated the two germline ends. CDR3 DNA: TGCGCCAGAAGAAGAAATTTATCTCATGAGCAGTTCTTC. This sequence encodes CARRRNLSHEQFF.

This clonotype has at least ten counts. This chain joins TRBV4-3 and TRBJ1-2; D not certain. This CDR3 is built from 17 residues. The V gene's germline CDR1 is LGHNA and CDR2 YSLEER. The V end was cut by 0 bases, the J end by 6 bases, with 20 bases between. The CDR3 protein is CASSQDFRALPSHGYTF. The CDR3 DNA is TGCGCCAGCAGCCAAGATTTTAGGGCGTTGCCCTCCCATGGCTACACCTTC.

This clonotype was seen ten or more times. The chain is built from TRBV20-1 and TRBJ1-3; 9 bases fit TRBD1. Per germline, CDR1 DFQATT and CDR2 SNEGSKA (reference sequence). The CDR3 consists of 14 residues. V shed 5 bases and J 5 bases; nucleotides not matched to a gene: 7. CDR3 sequence reads: CSASLTGGRNTIYF. In nucleotides, the CDR3 is TGCAGTGCTTCCCTGACAGGGGGACGAAACACCATATATTTT.

This clonotype was observed a few times. The rearrangement joins TRBV7-2 to TRBJ2-2; the D is unclear. The CDR3 sequence is 14 residues long. Germline loops: CDR1 SGHTA, CDR2 FQGNSA. V was cut by 1 base and J by 4 bases, with 7 bases left in between. The CDR3 DNA sequence: TGTGCCAGCAGCTTAGGACCCAGCACCGGGGAGCTGTTTTTT. It encodes CASSLGPSTGELFF.